The clone carrying this TCR beta chain was picked up many times. Its antigen is still unknown. This entry comes from a study of human T cells and chemical hapten exposure. The overall study: Minor volume differences among pooled libraries chiefly drove per-sample TCR yield variation. Study outcomes and limitations: No alteration of TCRs above 1 in 1000 frequency was seen with DPC sensitization.

Germline assignment: CDR1 ENHRY and CDR2 SYGVKD. Germline trimming cut 7 bases from V and 0 bases from J; bases unmatched to any gene: 2. The CDR3 has 13 residues. The library gave individual cDNA molecules unique molecular identifiers. Per the authors' pipeline: A per-sample median of around 100,000 TCRs was observed, with a range of roughly 20,000 to 690,600. TCRdb redid the calling of the RACE reads with MiXCR, one entry per CDR3 protein. None of the V and J calls come from the authors' own analysis; TCRdb made them. The data hold fewer than 40,000 distinct CDR3 sequences, with 5.5% observed a single time. Time point given: healthy volunteer bleed at 6 weeks. RNA extraction used unfractionated whole blood as the source of total RNA.

V gene TRBV10-3 combines with J gene TRBJ2-7; the match to TRBD1 covers 8 bases. The sequence derives from a human donor in good health. Some clones in this sample may be carry-over from other donors' samples. The source material was whole blood. The CDR3, as DNA: TGTGCCATCAAGGGACAGGACTCCTACGAGCAGTACTTC. Translation gives CAIKGQDSYEQYF.